The 5 T cell receptor beta chains below all came from one sample that was sequenced in a study of CD8+CD57+ T cells in acquired aplastic anemia. The study profiled TCR beta VDJ and CDR3 using genomic DNA as template. MiXCR, applied by TCRdb to the reads, yields one record per CDR3 protein. Of around 130,000 distinct CDR3 sequences listed, 48% are singletons. Sequencing was done on a sample of sorted CD4+, CD8+, or CD8+CD57+ T cells (not recorded which) from PBMCs. Source of these receptors: a human donor in good health, serving as a control.

The CDR3 nucleotides are TGTGCCACATCCCGGACAGGGGAAGGGGATGGCTACACCTTC. The encoded protein is CATSRTGEGDGYTF. This chain connects TRBV2 to TRBJ1-2, with 9 bases that match TRBD1. Germline CDR1 and CDR2: SNHLY and FYNNEI. The CDR3 has 14 residues. Trimming took 10 bases from V and 6 from J; bases not matched to a gene: 12.

Ten or more counts support this clonotype. The chain recombines TRBV29-1 with TRBJ2-5; possible D gene TRBD2, 7 bases. Germline lookup yields CDR1 SQVTM and CDR2 ANQGSEA. The CDR3 totals 12 residues. V lost 6 bases and J lost 1, with 9 bases in between. This CDR3 is CSVRGGQETQYF. As DNA, the CDR3 is TGCAGCGTAAGGGGGGGCCAAGAGACCCAGTACTTC.

This clonotype is classed as medium-sized. The gene calls are TRBV2 and TRBJ1-6, with no clear D. The CDR3 totals 12 residues. V was clipped by 6 bases and J by 5 bases, with 5 bases between them. Germline values: CDR1 SNHLY, CDR2 FYNNEI. CDR3 loop: CASRTDNSPLHF. The DNA of the CDR3 is TGTGCCAGCAGGACGGATAATTCACCCCTCCACTTT.

This chain uses TRBV7-9 with TRBJ2-7, with 8 bases aligning to TRBD1. Germline trimming cut 5 bases from V and 2 bases from J; bases unmatched to any gene: 8. Germline-derived CDR1 and CDR2 are SEHNR and FQNEAQ (reference sequence). The CDR3 is made up of 15 amino acids. The CDR3 coding sequence is TGTGCCAGCAGCCCCCCGGACAGGGCCACCTACGAGCAGTACTTC. This gives the protein CASSPPDRATYEQYF.

The CDR3 reads CASSERTADNSPLHF. The CDR3 bases are TGTGCCAGCAGTGAGCGAACGGCCGATAATTCACCCCTCCACTTT. V and J are TRBV6-1 and TRBJ1-6; no firm D call. Germline V gene sequence: CDR1 MNHNS, CDR2 SASEGT. The V end was cut by 3 bases, the J end by 5 bases, with 11 bases between. The CDR3 is 15 amino acids.